This passage covers 21 T cell receptor beta chains from one sample sequenced in a study of cytomegalovirus exposure and HLA in healthy donors. This PCR relied on a set of 60 Vbeta primers and 13 Jbeta primers. Using immunoSEQ multiplex PCR, the repertoire was profiled, and TCRdb retains in-frame clones only, with some absent. The sample consists of some 240,000 clones, about 90% of them appearing once. The material sequenced was PBMCs. These receptors all stem from a girl aged 2 to 10 in good health and CMV-seronegative.

The chain uses TRBV19 and TRBJ2-7; TRBD1 matches at 7 bases. The CDR3 length is 15 residues. With V trimmed by 5 bases and J by 4 bases, 11 bases remained unmatched. CDR1 is LNHDA, CDR2 SQIVND, per germline (reference sequence). The CDR3 reads CASSPSTGSPYEQYF. The CDR3 DNA reads as TGTGCCAGTAGTCCTTCGACAGGGTCTCCTTACGAGCAGTACTTC.

The gene calls are TRBV10-2 and TRBJ2-2, with 8 bases identical to TRBD1. V was clipped by 10 bases and J by 5 bases; unmatched bases: 12. The CDR3 sequence is 15 residues long. Germline loops: CDR1 WSHSY, CDR2 SAAADI. The CDR3 DNA sequence: TGCGCCACCGAAAAAAGACAGGGGACGACCGGGGAGCTGTTTTTT. Amino acids: CATEKRQGTTGELFF.

V gene TRBV5-1 combines with J gene TRBJ2-1; TRBD2 agrees at 10 bases. CDR1 is SGHRS and CDR2 is YFSETQ in the germline V gene. The CDR3 is 17 residues long. The V segment lost 4 bases and the J segment 9 bases; nucleotides outside the gene matches: 16. CDR3 sequence reads: CASSHLPSGSISSEQFF. Written as DNA, the CDR3 is TGCGCCAGCAGCCACCTTCCTAGCGGGAGTATAAGTAGTGAGCAGTTCTTC. Combining the CDR3 with reference TRBV5-1 and TRBJ2-1 gives the whole variable domain KAGVTQTPRYLIKTRGQQVTLSCSPISGHRSVSWYQQTPGQGLQFLFEYFSETQRNKGNFPGRFSGRQFSNSRSEMNVSTLELGDSALYLCASSHLPSGSISSEQFFGPGTRLTVL.

The chain joins TRBV20-1 to TRBJ1-4; D is unclear. The V and J ends lost 6 bases and 4 bases respectively, with 6 bases between them. The germline V gene has CDR1 DFQATT and CDR2 SNEGSKA (reference sequence). CDR3 length: 11 amino acids. As DNA, the CDR3 is TGCAGTGCCTATCATAATGAAAAACTGTTTTTT. This translates into CSAYHNEKLFF.

The rearrangement uses TRBV11-3 and TRBJ2-3; 7 bases match TRBD1. The length of the CDR3 is 14 residues. Trimming cost V 8 bases and J 0 bases; bases outside gene matches: 5. Germline V CDR1 and CDR2: SGHNT, YENEEA. This CDR3 is CASGRDSSTDTQYF. The CDR3 DNA follows: TGTGCCAGCGGCCGGGACAGCAGCACAGATACGCAGTATTTT.

The rearrangement joins TRBV6-1 to TRBJ2-1; TRBD2 matches 11 bases. CDR1 MNHNS and CDR2 SASEGT come from the germline V gene. There are 15 residues in the CDR3. V shed 4 bases and J 4 bases; nucleotides not matched to a gene: 3. CDR3 in amino acids: CASSATSGAYNEQFF. CDR3 bases: TGTGCCAGCAGTGCGACTAGCGGGGCTTACAATGAGCAGTTCTTC.

This chain joins TRBV4-2 and TRBJ2-1; TRBD2 matches 7 bases. The CDR3 runs 18 residues. Per the germline V gene, CDR1 is LGHNA and CDR2 is YNFKEQ. The V and J ends lost 2 bases and 6 bases, in that order; junction bases with no gene match: 16. The CDR3 DNA reads as TGTGCCAGCAGCCAAAACCCCCTCGTTGGGGGGGGGACCAATGAGCAGTTCTTC. Amino acid sequence: CASSQNPLVGGGTNEQFF.

Here the CDR3 reads CASSDGLAGVEQFF. As DNA, the CDR3 is TGTGCCAGCAGCGACGGACTAGCGGGAGTTGAGCAGTTCTTC. This sequence joins TRBV5-6 and TRBJ2-1; 13 nucleotides match TRBD2. Germline V gene lookup returns CDR1 SGHDT and CDR2 YYEEEE. J lost 9 bases, V lost 4 bases, and 4 bases had no gene match. This CDR3 comprises 14 residues.

The rearrangement uses TRBV10-3 and TRBJ1-3, with D tentatively TRBD1 (5 bases). The CDR3 is made up of 17 amino acids. V gave up 2 bases and J gave up 5 bases, with 19 bases separating them. The germline V gene has CDR1 ENHRY and CDR2 SYGVKD. Here the CDR3 DNA reads TGTGCCATCAGTGAGGGAAAGGGGCATGGTAATAGAAACACCATATATTTT. Protein product: CAISEGKGHGNRNTIYF.

This clone came up once. The chain couples TRBV11-2 to TRBJ2-2; the D gene is possibly TRBD2 (6 bases). The germline V gene has CDR1 SGHAT and CDR2 FQNNGV. The CDR3 has 16 amino acids. The V gene lost 3 bases and the J gene lost 0 bases, with 11 bases spanning the gap. CDR3 DNA sequence: TGTGCCAGCAGCTTCGTTAGCGGAACGAACACCGGGGAGCTGTTTTTT. Translating it yields CASSFVSGTNTGELFF.

The chain couples TRBV7-2 to TRBJ2-7; tentative D call: TRBD1 (5 bases). Trimming pared 1 base from V and 7 bases from J, leaving 17 bases between. Germline V gene sequence: CDR1 SGHTA, CDR2 FQGNSA. This CDR3 is 15 amino acids long. The CDR3 reads CASSLDGAIIGEQYF. The CDR3 bases are TGTGCCAGCAGCTTAGATGGGGCCATCATCGGGGAGCAGTACTTC.

V and J are TRBV5-1 and TRBJ2-7; 10 bases are shared with TRBD1. This CDR3 has 16 amino acids. CDR1 is SGHRS, CDR2 YFSETQ, per germline. The V gene end was trimmed by 4 bases and the J gene end by 2 bases; junction bases not matched to a gene: 9. The CDR3 nucleotides are TGCGCCAGCAGCCCACTCTCCGGGACAGGGGCCTACGAGCAGTACTTC. Translated: CASSPLSGTGAYEQYF.

The sample holds a few counts of this clone. The rearrangement links TRBV30 to TRBJ2-3; D is perhaps TRBD1 (6 bases). The CDR3 is 13 amino acids. V shed 0 bases and J shed 3 bases, with 7 bases lying between them. CDR1 and CDR2 from the germline V gene are GTSNPN and SVGIG (reference sequence). The CDR3 sequence: CAWSVQGTDTQYF. DNA for the CDR3: TGTGCCTGGAGTGTACAGGGAACAGATACGCAGTATTTT.

The chain joins TRBV28 to TRBJ2-7; D is perhaps TRBD2 (6 bases). Trimming took off 6 bases at V and 9 bases at J, with 12 bases between the two ends. CDR3 length equals 11 residues. CDR1 MDHEN and CDR2 SYDVKM come from the germline V gene. CDR3 loop: CASSGRGGQYF. CDR3 in DNA: TGTGCCAGCAGCGGGCGGGGAGGGCAGTACTTC. Full variable domain (remainder filled in from reference TRBV28 and TRBJ2-7): DVKVTQSSRYLVKRTGEKVFLECVQDMDHENMFWYRQDPGLGLRLIYFSYDVKMKEKGDIPEGYSVSREKKERFSLILESASTNQTSMYLCASSGRGGQYFGPGTRLTVT.

The chain has TRBV6-6 and TRBJ2-1, with TRBD2 matching over 8 bases. V shed 2 bases, J shed 5 bases, and the junction held 8 bases outside the gene matches. Germline assignment: CDR1 MNHNY and CDR2 SVGAGI (reference sequence). The CDR3 covers 16 residues. The CDR3 loop reads CASSYAGGAVNNEQFF. CDR3 in DNA: TGTGCCAGCAGTTACGCGGGGGGAGCGGTAAACAATGAGCAGTTCTTC.

The chain employs TRBV10-1 and TRBJ2-3, with a possible D match to TRBD1 (5 bases). The CDR3 length is 15 residues. CDR1 WNHNN and CDR2 SYGVQD come from the germline V gene (reference sequence). Between the trimmed V and J ends, which lost 3 bases and 2 bases, there was a span of 12 bases. CDR3 sequence (DNA): TGCGCCAGCAGTGATCTAAAGACAGCCACAGATACGCAGTATTTT. Translation gives CASSDLKTATDTQYF.

CDR3 amino acids: CASSLAWGGLGSYNEQFF. DNA of the CDR3: TGTGCCAGCAGCTTAGCGTGGGGGGGATTGGGCTCCTACAATGAGCAGTTCTTC. The rearrangement uses TRBV7-2 and TRBJ2-1, with 7 bases that match TRBD2. Germline CDR1 is SGHTA and CDR2 is FQGNSA. Losses at the gene ends were 0 bases for V and 0 bases for J; bases not matched to a gene: 8. This CDR3 is 18 amino acids long.

The chain joins TRBV5-6 to TRBJ1-2; 9 bases match TRBD1. The CDR3 contains 15 residues. V lost 3 bases and J lost 8; bases outside the gene matches: 11. Germline values: CDR1 SGHDT, CDR2 YYEEEE. The CDR3 DNA is TGTGCCAGCAGCTCCCGGGACAGGGTGTCTGGCGGCTACACCTTC. This sequence encodes CASSSRDRVSGGYTF.

This clone turned up a few times. This rearrangement joins TRBV15 to TRBJ1-4, with 9 bases that match TRBD1. The V gene end was trimmed by 7 bases and the J gene end by 0 bases; junction bases not matched to a gene: 15. CDR1 LNHNV and CDR2 YYDKDF come from the germline V gene (reference sequence). The CDR3 runs to 19 residues. This chain's CDR3 is CATKLSRVQGAPTNEKLFF. The CDR3, as DNA: TGTGCCACCAAACTTTCGAGAGTACAGGGGGCCCCAACTAATGAAAAACTGTTTTTT.

This clone is a singleton in its sample. This rearrangement joins TRBV13 to TRBJ2-7, with a tentative D call TRBD1 (6 bases). With 5 bases removed from V and 2 bases from J, the gap between germline ends came to 13 bases. The CDR3 has 14 amino acids. Looked up from germline, CDR1 is PRHDT and CDR2 is FYEKMQ (reference sequence). The CDR3 coding sequence is TGTGCCAGCAGCGACGGGACACAGACCTACGAGCAGTACTTC. Protein: CASSDGTQTYEQYF.

The V call is TRBV4-1, the J call TRBJ2-2; the match to TRBD2 covers 10 bases. The germline V gene encodes CDR1 MGHRA and CDR2 YSYEKL. The CDR3 sequence is 16 residues long. Trimming cost V 5 bases and J 6 bases; bases outside gene matches: 9. This CDR3 reads CASSSHLAGGSGELFF. The CDR3, as DNA: TGCGCCAGCAGCAGCCACTTAGCGGGAGGCTCCGGGGAGCTGTTTTTT.